One T cell receptor (beta chain) is described in this entry. It was with 60 Vbeta and 13 Jbeta primers that the PCR ran. Clones were sequenced by immunoSEQ multiplex PCR, and TCRdb holds only the in-frame ones, with some missing. This table has about 89,000 clones, approximately 81% appearing once. These data are taken from a study of cytomegalovirus exposure and HLA in healthy donors. The overall study: Out of 180 million or so T cells, an earlier analysis found more than 95 million unique TCR beta sequences in total.

The sequenced material came from PBMCs. The sequence was obtained from a man aged 40-49 years in good health and CMV-seropositive.

CDR3 DNA sequence: TGTGCCAGCTCACCCTTAACAGGGAACTACGAGCAGTACTTC. Amino acid sequence: CASSPLTGNYEQYF. The V and J genes are TRBV18 and TRBJ2-7, with D possibly TRBD1 on 6 matching bases. The CDR3 is made up of 14 amino acids. V dropped 3 bases and J dropped 3 bases, with 12 bases sitting between them. CDR1 and CDR2 (germline): KGHSH, LQKENI.